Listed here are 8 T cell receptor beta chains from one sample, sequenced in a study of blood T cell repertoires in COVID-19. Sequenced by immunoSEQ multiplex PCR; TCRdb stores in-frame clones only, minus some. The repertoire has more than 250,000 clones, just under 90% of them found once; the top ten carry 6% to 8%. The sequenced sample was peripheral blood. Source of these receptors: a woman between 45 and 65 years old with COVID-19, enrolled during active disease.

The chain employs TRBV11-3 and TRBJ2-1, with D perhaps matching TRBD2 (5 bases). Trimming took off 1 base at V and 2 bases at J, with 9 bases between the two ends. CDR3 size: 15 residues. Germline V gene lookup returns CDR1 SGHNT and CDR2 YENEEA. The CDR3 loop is CASSLGETPYNEQFF. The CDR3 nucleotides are TGTGCCAGCAGCTTAGGGGAGACCCCCTACAATGAGCAGTTCTTC.

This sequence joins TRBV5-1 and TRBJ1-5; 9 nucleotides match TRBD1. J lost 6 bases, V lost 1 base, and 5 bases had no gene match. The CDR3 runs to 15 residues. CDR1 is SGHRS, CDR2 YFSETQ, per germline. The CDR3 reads CASSLSGQGFQPQHF. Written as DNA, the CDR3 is TGCGCCAGCAGCTTGTCGGGACAGGGTTTTCAGCCCCAGCATTTT.

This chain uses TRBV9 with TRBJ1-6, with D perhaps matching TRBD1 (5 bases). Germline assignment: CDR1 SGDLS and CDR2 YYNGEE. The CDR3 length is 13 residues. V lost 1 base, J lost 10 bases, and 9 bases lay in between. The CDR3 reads CASSVQGGSPLHF. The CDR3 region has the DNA TGTGCCAGCAGCGTACAGGGTGGATCACCCCTCCACTTT.

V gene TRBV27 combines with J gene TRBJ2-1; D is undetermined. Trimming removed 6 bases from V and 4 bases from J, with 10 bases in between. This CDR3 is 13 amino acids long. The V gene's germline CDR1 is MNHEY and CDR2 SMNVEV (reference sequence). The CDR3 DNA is TGTGCCAGCAGCGAACAGATTTACAATGAGCAGTTCTTC. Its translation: CASSEQIYNEQFF.

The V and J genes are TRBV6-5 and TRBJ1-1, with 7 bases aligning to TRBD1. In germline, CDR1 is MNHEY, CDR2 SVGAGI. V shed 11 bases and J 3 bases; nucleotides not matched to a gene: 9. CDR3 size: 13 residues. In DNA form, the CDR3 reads TGTGCCGGCGGAGGGGGCTGGGACACTGAAGCTTTCTTT. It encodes CAGGGGWDTEAFF.

CDR3 region: CASSQADRSYEQYF. CDR3 DNA sequence: TGTGCCAGCAGCCAAGCAGACAGGTCCTACGAGCAGTACTTC. The chain employs TRBV4-2 and TRBJ2-7; D is perhaps TRBD1 (6 bases). Trimming pared 1 base from V and 1 base from J, leaving 8 bases between. The CDR3 has 14 amino acids. The germline V gene has CDR1 LGHNA and CDR2 YNFKEQ.

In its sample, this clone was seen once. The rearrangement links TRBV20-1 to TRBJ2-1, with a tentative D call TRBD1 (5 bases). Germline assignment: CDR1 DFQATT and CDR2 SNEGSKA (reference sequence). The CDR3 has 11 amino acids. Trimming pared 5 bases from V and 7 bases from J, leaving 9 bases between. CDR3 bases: TGCAGTGCTCTGAGACAGAATGAGCAGTTCTTC. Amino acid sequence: CSALRQNEQFF.

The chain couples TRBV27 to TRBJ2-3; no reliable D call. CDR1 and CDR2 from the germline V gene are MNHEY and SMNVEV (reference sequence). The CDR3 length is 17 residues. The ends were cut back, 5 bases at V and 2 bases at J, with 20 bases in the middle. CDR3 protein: CASSPLRPVSTTDTQYF. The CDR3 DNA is TGTGCCAGCAGTCCGCTCCGTCCGGTTAGTACCACAGATACGCAGTATTTT.